Listed below are T cell receptor beta chains from one sample, sequenced in a study of blood T cell repertoires in COVID-19. The method was immunoSEQ multiplex PCR; TCRdb's version includes in-frame clones alone and lacks a portion of them. The table shows over 30,000 clones, with around 82% occurring only once. The sample was peripheral blood. The receptor set was obtained from a man at least 80 years old with active or convalescent COVID-19. CDR3s include the opening cysteine and the closing phenylalanine or tryptophan. A D gene is named only where the DNA matches it firmly. Some rows have no size entry. The others give once, few or many, or a class for an expanded clone.

NA	TRBJ2-1	TRBV24-1	NA	TGTGCCACCAGTGACGACAGGATAAATGAGCAGTTCTTC	CATSDDRINEQFF
NA	TRBJ2-3	TRBV27	NA	TGTGCCAGCAGTTTAGGAGGGGCCACAGATACGCAGTATTTT	CASSLGGATDTQYF
NA	TRBJ1-2	TRBV10-2	NA	TGCGCCAGCAGTGAGCCTGGACAGAACTATGGCTACACCTTC	CASSEPGQNYGYTF
TRBD1	TRBJ2-5	TRBV11-3	NA	TGTGCCAGCAGCTTAGCCGGACAGGTTATTAAAGAGACCCAGTACTTC	CASSLAGQVIKETQYF
NA	TRBJ2-7	TRBV15	once	TGTGCCACCAGCGCTACCGGGTCCTACTACGAGCAGTACTTC	CATSATGSYYEQYF
TRBD1	TRBJ1-1	TRBV5-1	NA	TGCGCCAGCAGCGCGGGACAGCCGTTGAACACTGAAGCTTTCTTT	CASSAGQPLNTEAFF
NA	TRBJ2-1	TRBV11-3	NA	TGTGCCAGCAGCTTAGAAGGGGCAGGGTCCCCCAATGAGCAGTTCTTC	CASSLEGAGSPNEQFF
TRBD1	TRBJ1-6	TRBV18	NA	TGTGCCAGCTCACCTCGATCGACAGGGGAAAAACCACCCCTCCACTTT	CASSPRSTGEKPPLHF
NA	TRBJ2-5	TRBV5-1	NA	TGCGCCAGCAGCTTGTCAGGGACTTACCAAGAGACCCAGTACTTC	CASSLSGTYQETQYF
TRBD1	TRBJ1-4	TRBV10-3	once	TGTGCCATCAGTGAACGGGACAGTACAACTAATGAAAAACTGTTTTTT	CAISERDSTTNEKLFF
NA	TRBJ1-5	TRBV30	NA	TGTGCCTGGAGTTTGAGAGTTAGCAATCAGCCCCAGCATTTT	CAWSLRVSNQPQHF
NA	TRBJ1-4	TRBV21-1	once	TGTGCCAGCAGCAAGCTGACACCGGCCCATGAAAAACTGTTTTTT	CASSKLTPAHEKLFF
NA	TRBJ1-6	TRBV29-1	NA	TGCAGCGTTGTACCGGGGGTCTCACCCCTCCACTTT	CSVVPGVSPLHF
NA	TRBJ1-3	TRBV21-1	NA	TGTGCCAGCATACGTGACGGACTTTCTGGAAACACCATATATTTT	CASIRDGLSGNTIYF
NA	TRBJ2-1	TRBV10-1	NA	TGCGCCAGCAGTGCTATCCTAGCGCAAAACAATGAGCAGTTCTTC	CASSAILAQNNEQFF
NA	TRBJ2-2	TRBV10-3	NA	TGTGCCATCAGTGAGTCGAACAGGAACACCGGGGAGCTGTTTTTT	CAISESNRNTGELFF
NA	TRBJ2-2	TRBV30	NA	TGTGCCTGGAGTGAGACAGTGAACACCGGGGAGCTGTTTTTT	CAWSETVNTGELFF
TRBD2	TRBJ2-1	TRBV7-7	NA	TGTGCTAGCAGCTTGGGGGGAGGGCCCTCTGGGGAGCAGTTCTTC	CASSLGGGPSGEQFF
NA	TRBJ2-1	TRBV11-3	NA	TGTGCCAGCATCAACGGAAAGGGGTACTTCTCCTACAATGAGCAGTTCTTC	CASINGKGYFSYNEQFF
TRBD2	TRBJ2-1	TRBV5-6	few	TGTGCCAGCAGCGGCTTGACTAGCGGGAGGAATGAGCAGTTCTTC	CASSGLTSGRNEQFF
NA	TRBJ2-2	TRBV24-1	NA	TGTGCCACCAGTGATTCCCATGGACTTCAGCACGGGGAGCTGTTTTTT	CATSDSHGLQHGELFF
NA	TRBJ2-6	TRBV5-1	NA	TGCGCCAGCAGCTTGGAGCGGCCCTCTGGGGCCAACGTCCTGACTTTC	CASSLERPSGANVLTF
TRBD1	TRBJ1-3	TRBV18	NA	TGTGCCAGCTCCCCAGTGGGACAGGGGTCTGGAAACACCATATATTTT	CASSPVGQGSGNTIYF
NA	TRBJ1-2	TRBV19	few	TGTGCCAGTAGCAGACAGGATTTTGGCTACACCTTC	CASSRQDFGYTF
TRBD2	TRBJ2-1	TRBV9	NA	TGTGCCAGCAGCCTCGGACTAGCGGAAGTGAATGAGCAGTTCTTC	CASSLGLAEVNEQFF
TRBD2	TRBJ2-7	TRBV27	NA	TGTGCCAGCAGTTTATCGATGGGAGGGATCTCCTACGAGCAGTACTTC	CASSLSMGGISYEQYF
NA	TRBJ2-6	TRBV18	NA	TGTGCCAGCTCACCCGGGACATTCCGCTCCGTCCTGACTTTC	CASSPGTFRSVLTF
TRBD1	TRBJ1-1	TRBV28	NA	TGTGCCAGCAGTTTAGTCCAGGGGGCTGGTACTGAAGCTTTCTTT	CASSLVQGAGTEAFF
TRBD2	TRBJ2-2	TRBV5-1	once	TGCGCCAGCAAGGTCGCTAGCGGGACCGGGGAGCTGTTTTTT	CASKVASGTGELFF
TRBD1	TRBJ1-4	TRBV28	NA	TGTGCCAGCAGTTCCACACCGGGACAGTGGGAAAAACTGTTTTTT	CASSSTPGQWEKLFF
NA	TRBJ1-1	TRBV27	NA	TGTGCCAGCAGTTTATTCCGGGGAGACAGGGAAGCTTTCTTT	CASSLFRGDREAFF
NA	TRBJ2-6	TRBV27	NA	TGTGCCAGCAGTTACTACCTGGGGCAAACTGGGGCCAACGTCCTGACTTTC	CASSYYLGQTGANVLTF